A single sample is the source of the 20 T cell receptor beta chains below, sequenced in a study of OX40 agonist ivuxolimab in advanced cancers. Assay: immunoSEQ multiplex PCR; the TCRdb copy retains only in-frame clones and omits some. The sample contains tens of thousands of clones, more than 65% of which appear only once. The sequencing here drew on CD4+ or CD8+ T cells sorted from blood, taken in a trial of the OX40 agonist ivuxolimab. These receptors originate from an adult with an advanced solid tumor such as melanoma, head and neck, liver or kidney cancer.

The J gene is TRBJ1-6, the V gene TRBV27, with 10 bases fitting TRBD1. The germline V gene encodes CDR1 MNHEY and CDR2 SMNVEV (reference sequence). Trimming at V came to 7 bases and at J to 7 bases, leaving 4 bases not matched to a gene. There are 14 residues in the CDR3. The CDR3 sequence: CASTRDRGNSPLHF. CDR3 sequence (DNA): TGTGCCAGCACTAGGGACAGGGGCAATTCACCCCTCCACTTT.

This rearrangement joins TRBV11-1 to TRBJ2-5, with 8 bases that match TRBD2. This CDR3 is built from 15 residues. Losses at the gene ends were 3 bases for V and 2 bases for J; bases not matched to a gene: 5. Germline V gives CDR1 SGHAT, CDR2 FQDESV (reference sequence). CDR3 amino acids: CASSFSSGGQETQYF. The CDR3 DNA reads TGTGCCAGCAGCTTCAGCAGCGGGGGACAAGAGACCCAGTACTTC.

In DNA, the CDR3 is TGTGCCAGCAGCTTTTGGGGGGGCCGCCCAGATACGCAGTATTTT. Translation: CASSFWGGRPDTQYF. This chain connects TRBV11-2 to TRBJ2-3, with D possibly matching TRBD2 (7 bases). V lost 3 bases and J 4 bases, leaving 14 bases between the germline ends. CDR3 length: 15 amino acids. Germline V gene data show CDR1 as SGHAT and CDR2 as FQNNGV. The full variable domain, completed using reference TRBV11-2 and TRBJ2-3, is EAGVAQSPRYKIIEKRQSVAFWCNPISGHATLYWYQQILGQGPKLLIQFQNNGVVDDSQLPKDRFSAERLKGVDSTLKIQPAKLEDSAVYLCASSFWGGRPDTQYFGPGTRLTVL.

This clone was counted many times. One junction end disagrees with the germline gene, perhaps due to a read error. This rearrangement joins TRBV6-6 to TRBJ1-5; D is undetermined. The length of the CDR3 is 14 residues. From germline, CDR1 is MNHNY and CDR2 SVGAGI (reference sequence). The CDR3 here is CASSNSDNNQPQHF. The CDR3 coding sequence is TGTGCCAGCAGTAACTCAGACAATAATCAGCCCCAGCATTTT.

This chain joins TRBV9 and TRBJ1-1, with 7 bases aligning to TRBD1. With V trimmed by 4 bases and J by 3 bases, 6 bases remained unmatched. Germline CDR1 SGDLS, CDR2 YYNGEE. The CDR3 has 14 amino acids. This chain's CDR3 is CASSLQGWHTEAFF. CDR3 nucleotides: TGTGCCAGCAGCCTACAGGGGTGGCACACTGAAGCTTTCTTT.

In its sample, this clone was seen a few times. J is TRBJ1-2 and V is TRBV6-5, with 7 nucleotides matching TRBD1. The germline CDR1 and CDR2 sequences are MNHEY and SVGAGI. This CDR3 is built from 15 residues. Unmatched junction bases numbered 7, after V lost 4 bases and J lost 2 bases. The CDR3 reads CASSSPGGGNYGYTF. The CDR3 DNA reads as TGTGCCAGCAGTTCTCCAGGGGGGGGAAACTATGGCTACACCTTC.

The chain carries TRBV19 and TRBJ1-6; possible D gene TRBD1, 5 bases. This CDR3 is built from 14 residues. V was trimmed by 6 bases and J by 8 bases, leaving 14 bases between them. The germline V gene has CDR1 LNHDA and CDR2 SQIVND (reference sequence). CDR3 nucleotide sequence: TGTGCCAGTAGACCTCGGGGGTCTGATTCACCCCTCCACTTT. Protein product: CASRPRGSDSPLHF.

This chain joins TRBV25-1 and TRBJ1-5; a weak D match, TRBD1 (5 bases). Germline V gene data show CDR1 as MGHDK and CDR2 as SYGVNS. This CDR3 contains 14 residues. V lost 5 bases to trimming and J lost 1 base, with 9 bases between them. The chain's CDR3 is CASSHGGSNQPQHF. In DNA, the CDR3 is TGTGCCAGCAGTCACGGGGGAAGCAATCAGCCCCAGCATTTT.

CDR3 sequence: CASSYGTNGAPQHF. DNA of the CDR3: TGTGCCAGCAGCTATGGGACGAACGGGGCGCCCCAGCATTTT. This chain uses TRBV7-9 with TRBJ1-5, with a possible D match to TRBD1 (5 bases). Trimming stripped 4 bases from V and 9 bases from J, with 16 bases between. Germline V gives CDR1 SEHNR, CDR2 FQNEAQ (reference sequence). This CDR3 region has 14 residues.

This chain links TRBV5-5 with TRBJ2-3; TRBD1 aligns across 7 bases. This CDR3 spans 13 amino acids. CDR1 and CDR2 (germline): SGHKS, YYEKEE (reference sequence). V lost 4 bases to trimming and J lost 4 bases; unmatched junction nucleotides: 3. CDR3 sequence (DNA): TGTGCCAGCAGCCCGACAGGGTCAGATACGCAGTATTTT. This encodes CASSPTGSDTQYF. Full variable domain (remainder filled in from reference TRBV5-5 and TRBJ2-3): DAGVTQSPTHLIKTRGQQVTLRCSPISGHKSVSWYQQVLGQGPQFIFQYYEKEERGRGNFPDRFSARQFPNYSSELNVNALLLGDSALYLCASSPTGSDTQYFGPGTRLTVL.

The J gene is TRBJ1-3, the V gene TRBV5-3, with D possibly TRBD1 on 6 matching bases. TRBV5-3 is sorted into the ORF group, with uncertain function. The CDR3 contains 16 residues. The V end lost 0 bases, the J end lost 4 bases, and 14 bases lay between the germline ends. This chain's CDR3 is CARSLVGQGQGNTIYF. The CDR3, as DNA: TGTGCCAGAAGCTTGGTGGGGCAGGGGCAAGGAAACACCATATATTTT.

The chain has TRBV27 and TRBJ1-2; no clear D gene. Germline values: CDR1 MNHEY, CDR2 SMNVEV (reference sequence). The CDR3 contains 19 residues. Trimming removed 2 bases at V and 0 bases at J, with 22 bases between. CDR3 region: CASSLSFPAQPQANYGYTF. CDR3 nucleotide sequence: TGTGCCAGCAGTTTAAGTTTCCCGGCTCAGCCTCAAGCTAACTATGGCTACACCTTC.

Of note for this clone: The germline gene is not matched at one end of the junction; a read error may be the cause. The CDR3 is CASSEWDSSYEQYF. CDR3 nucleotide sequence: TGTGCCAGCAGTGAATGGGACAGCTCCTACGAGCAGTATTTC. V gene TRBV6-1 combines with J gene TRBJ2-7; TRBD1 matches 7 bases. Germline CDR1 MNHNS, CDR2 SASEGT. The CDR3 spans 14 residues.

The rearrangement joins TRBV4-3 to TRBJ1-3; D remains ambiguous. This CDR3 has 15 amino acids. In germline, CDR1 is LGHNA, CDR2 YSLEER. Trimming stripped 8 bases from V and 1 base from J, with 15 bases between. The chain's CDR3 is CASRTIHTSGNTIYF. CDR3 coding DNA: TGCGCCAGCCGAACTATCCACACTTCTGGAAACACCATATATTTT.

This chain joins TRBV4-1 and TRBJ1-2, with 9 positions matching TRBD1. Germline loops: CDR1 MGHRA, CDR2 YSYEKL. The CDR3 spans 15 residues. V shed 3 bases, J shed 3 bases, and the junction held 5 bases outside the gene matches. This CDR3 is CASSQEDRGYYGYTF. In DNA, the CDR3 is TGCGCCAGCAGCCAGGAGGACAGGGGTTACTATGGCTACACCTTC.

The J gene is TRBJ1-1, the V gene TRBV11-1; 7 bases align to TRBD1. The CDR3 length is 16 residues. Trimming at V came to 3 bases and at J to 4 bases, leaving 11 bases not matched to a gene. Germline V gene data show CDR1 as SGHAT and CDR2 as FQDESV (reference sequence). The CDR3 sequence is CASSLGGTEGSTEAFF. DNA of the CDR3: TGTGCCAGCAGCTTGGGCGGGACAGAGGGTTCCACTGAAGCTTTCTTT.

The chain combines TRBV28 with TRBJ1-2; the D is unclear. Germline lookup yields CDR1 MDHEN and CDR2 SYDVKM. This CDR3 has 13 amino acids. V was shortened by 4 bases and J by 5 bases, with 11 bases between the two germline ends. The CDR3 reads CASSSDTRYGYTF. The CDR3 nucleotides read TGTGCCAGCAGTTCGGATACCCGGTATGGCTACACCTTC.

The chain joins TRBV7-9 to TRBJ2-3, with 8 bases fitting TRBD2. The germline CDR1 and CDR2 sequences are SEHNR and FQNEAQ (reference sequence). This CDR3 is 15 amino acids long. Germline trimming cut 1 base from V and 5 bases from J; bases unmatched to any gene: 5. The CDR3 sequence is CASSLGGLVRDTQYF. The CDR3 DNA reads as TGTGCCAGCAGCTTAGGGGGACTAGTAAGAGATACGCAGTATTTT.

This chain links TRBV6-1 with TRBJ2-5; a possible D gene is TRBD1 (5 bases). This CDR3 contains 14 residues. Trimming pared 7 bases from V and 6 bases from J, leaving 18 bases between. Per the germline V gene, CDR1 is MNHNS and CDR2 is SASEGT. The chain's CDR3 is CASTIGDWRQTQYF. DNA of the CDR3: TGTGCCAGCACCATAGGGGATTGGAGACAGACCCAGTACTTC.

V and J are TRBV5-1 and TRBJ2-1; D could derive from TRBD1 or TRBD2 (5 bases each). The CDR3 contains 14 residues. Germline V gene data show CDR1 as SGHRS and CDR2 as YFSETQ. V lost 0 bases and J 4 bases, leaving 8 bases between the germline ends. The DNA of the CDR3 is TGCGCCAGCAGCTTGGGGGACGATTACAATGAGCAGTTCTTC. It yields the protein CASSLGDDYNEQFF.